Described below is a single TCR beta chain sequence and its context. Its antigen is unidentified. Only in-frame clones appear in the TCRdb table, and some are missing; sequencing was by immunoSEQ multiplex PCR. The table records about 8,000 clones, around 87% of them present only once. The CDR3 is 13 amino acids. From germline, CDR1 is SGHVS and CDR2 FNYEAQ. With V trimmed by 5 bases and J by 6 bases, 5 bases remained unmatched. These data come from a study of T cells in localized non-small cell lung cancer. Study-level points and caveats: Without multi-region sequencing, intratumor heterogeneity could not be excluded. The highest T cell clonality was in uninvolved adjacent lung, above tumor.

V and J are TRBV7-6 and TRBJ2-7, with 9 bases lining up with TRBD2. The receptor was isolated from a male donor aged 60 or over with stage III lung adenocarcinoma. The sample was peripheral blood, taken before any cancer treatment. The CDR3 DNA is TGTGCCAGCAGCCAAGCGGGGGGCGTCGAGCAGTACTTC. Residues: CASSQAGGVEQYF.